The 16 T cell receptor beta chains given below trace back to one sample, sequenced in a study of spatial heterogeneity in lung cancer. The study, taken as a whole, reports: Within tumors, counts of expanded alpha and beta TCRs tracked tumor mutation counts.

These receptors' antigens are unknown. TCRdb reprocessed the 5' RACE reads with MiXCR, giving one entry per CDR3 protein. The data show under 7,500 distinct CDR3 sequences, with around an eighth seen just once and 15% to 19% held by the top ten. The time point denotes: sample taken at primary tumor resection. The material sequenced was lung tumor tissue, taken at surgery. The receptor source for this set is a female donor with early-stage non-small cell lung cancer.

This clonotype is termed medium-sized. This sequence joins TRBV7-2 and TRBJ1-1; D not resolved. V lost 1 base and J 4 bases, leaving 13 bases between the germline ends. This CDR3 has 15 amino acids. Germline CDR1 and CDR2: SGHTA and FQGNSA. The CDR3 nucleotides read TGTGCCAGCAGCTTAGTCAGGAGGGAGGGCACTGAAGCTTTCTTT. As protein: CASSLVRREGTEAFF.

This clonotype was picked up many times. This chain joins TRBV6-1 and TRBJ2-7; 7 bases fit TRBD2. The length of the CDR3 is 16 residues. In germline, CDR1 is MNHNS, CDR2 SASEGT. The V and J ends lost 0 bases and 3 bases, in that order; junction bases with no gene match: 8. The CDR3 region is CASSEAGAGPHYEQYV. CDR3 DNA: TGTGCCAGCAGTGAAGCGGGAGCGGGACCTCACTACGAGCAGTACGTC.

This clonotype counts as medium-sized. The V call is TRBV18, the J call TRBJ1-2; TRBD1 matches at 7 bases. With 3 bases clipped from V and 4 bases from J, the junction kept 11 bases outside the gene matches. CDR1 KGHSH and CDR2 LQKENI come from the germline V gene. The CDR3 spans 16 residues. CDR3: CASSPGQPTRSYGYTF. The CDR3 DNA is TGTGCCAGCTCACCGGGACAGCCTACCCGATCCTATGGCTACACCTTC. The full variable domain, with the rest looked up from reference TRBV18 and TRBJ1-2, is NAGVMQNPRHLVRRRGQEARLRCSPMKGHSHVYWYRQLPEEGLKFMVYLQKENIIDESGMPKERFSAEFPKEGPSILRIQQVVRGDSAAYFCASSPGQPTRSYGYTFGSGTRLTVV.

This clonotype occurred a few times. The chain uses TRBV5-1 and TRBJ2-1, with TRBD1 matching 8 bases. Germline V lookup: CDR1 SGHRS, CDR2 YFSETQ. V trimming: 4 bases; J trimming: 2 bases; junction bases outside the gene matches: 5. This CDR3 spans 15 amino acids. The chain's CDR3 is CASSKTGETYNEQFF. Here the CDR3 DNA reads TGCGCCAGCAGCAAGACAGGGGAAACCTACAATGAGCAGTTCTTC.

By sample fraction, this clonotype is medium-sized (0.01 to 0.1%). The chain uses TRBV12-3 or TRBV12-4 and TRBJ2-1; tentatively, D is TRBD2 (5 bases). V was clipped by 4 bases and J by 6 bases, with 13 bases between them. CDR3 length: 14 residues. DNA of the CDR3: TGTGCCAGCAGTTCGAGAGGGATGAGCAATGAGCAGTTCTTC. Protein sequence: CASSSRGMSNEQFF.

By sample fraction, this clonotype is medium-sized. The rearrangement links TRBV5-6 to TRBJ2-7; no definite D call. Trimming removed 3 bases from V and 3 bases from J, with 16 bases in between. Germline V gene sequence: CDR1 SGHDT, CDR2 YYEEEE. CDR3 length: 15 residues. The CDR3 nucleotides are TGTGCCAGCAGCTACGGCCGGGTATCCTACTACGAGCAGTACTTC. Its translation: CASSYGRVSYYEQYF.

Within the sample, this clonotype is medium-sized. J is TRBJ1-1 and V is TRBV12-3 or TRBV12-4; 8 bases align to TRBD1. Trimming cost V 4 bases and J 6 bases; bases outside gene matches: 10. The CDR3 sequence is 15 residues long. CDR3 sequence: CASSSTGEMWAEAFF. In nucleotides, the CDR3 is TGTGCCAGCAGTTCGACAGGGGAGATGTGGGCTGAAGCTTTCTTT.

This clonotype is labeled medium-sized. The chain has TRBV6-2 or TRBV6-3 and TRBJ2-3, with unresolved D. V was pared by 6 bases and J by 0 bases, with 13 bases between. The CDR3 consists of 15 residues. CDR1 MNHEY and CDR2 SVGEGT come from the germline V gene. In nucleotides, the CDR3 is TGTGCCAGCAGCCATAGTTGGGCTAGCACAGATACGCAGTATTTT. Translated, it gives CASSHSWASTDTQYF.

The chain is built from TRBV5-6 and TRBJ1-1; the D is unclear. Germline lookup yields CDR1 SGHDT and CDR2 YYEEEE. The CDR3 consists of 18 residues. Trimming cost V 0 bases and J 3 bases, with 21 bases left between them. CDR3 region: CASSLAVWGYGLDTEAFF. CDR3 nucleotides: TGTGCCAGCAGCTTGGCCGTTTGGGGATACGGACTGGACACTGAAGCTTTCTTT.

This clonotype is medium-sized by share. The genes are TRBV29-1 and TRBJ1-2; D is unclear. Germline CDR1 reads SQVTM; CDR2 reads ANQGSEA. The CDR3 spans 12 residues. V was clipped by 6 bases and J by 7 bases, with 15 bases between them. CDR3 coding DNA: TGCAGCGTAGCCGAGGGTAAAGGTGGCTACACCTTC. Translating it yields CSVAEGKGGYTF.

This clonotype has ten or more counts. The chain recombines TRBV18 with TRBJ2-2, with 10 bases matching TRBD1. CDR3 size: 17 residues. The V and J ends lost 0 bases and 0 bases, in that order; junction bases with no gene match: 1. Germline values: CDR1 KGHSH, CDR2 LQKENI. This CDR3 is CASSPPTGGANTGELFF. CDR3 bases: TGTGCCAGCTCACCACCGACAGGGGGCGCGAACACCGGGGAGCTGTTTTTT. The full variable domain, with the rest looked up from reference TRBV18 and TRBJ2-2, is NAGVMQNPRHLVRRRGQEARLRCSPMKGHSHVYWYRQLPEEGLKFMVYLQKENIIDESGMPKERFSAEFPKEGPSILRIQQVVRGDSAAYFCASSPPTGGANTGELFFGEGSRLTVL.

Within the sample, this clonotype is medium-sized (0.01 to 0.1%). The V gene is TRBV28, the J gene TRBJ1-5; D possibly corresponds to TRBD1 (6 bases). V lost 3 bases, J lost 7 bases, and 22 bases lay in between. This CDR3 is 17 amino acids long. Germline CDR1 and CDR2: MDHEN and SYDVKM. The CDR3 loop is CASSFRGAEGINQPQHF. CDR3 sequence (DNA): TGTGCCAGCAGTTTCCGGGGGGCTGAAGGAATTAACCAGCCCCAGCATTTT.

This clonotype was recorded many times. The chain links TRBV12-3 or TRBV12-4 to TRBJ2-1; D is tentatively TRBD1 or TRBD2 (5 bases each). The CDR3 totals 11 residues. Trimming pared 6 bases from V and 10 bases from J, leaving 10 bases between. CDR3 sequence: CASRGVREQFF. In DNA, the CDR3 is TGTGCCAGCAGGGGGGTTAGGGAGCAGTTCTTC.

The sample holds many counts of this clonotype. The chain combines TRBV18 with TRBJ2-3; no reliable D call. V was cut by 4 bases and J by 1 base, with 12 bases left in between. The CDR3 loop spans 15 amino acids. CDR1 KGHSH and CDR2 LQKENI come from the germline V gene. CDR3 coding DNA: TGTGCCAGCTCACGGGGTATGAGTGGCACAGATACGCAGTATTTT. This translates into CASSRGMSGTDTQYF.

CDR3 nucleotide sequence: TGTGCCACCAGTGATGGGGCCCGCCTAGTACAAGAGACCCAGTACTTC. Encoded protein: CATSDGARLVQETQYF. The rearrangement links TRBV24-1 to TRBJ2-5, with TRBD1 as a possible D gene (5 bases). The CDR3 is made up of 16 amino acids. Germline V gives CDR1 KGHDR, CDR2 SFDVKD. The V end was cut by 3 bases, the J end by 2 bases, with 15 bases between.

The chain couples TRBV6-2 or TRBV6-3 to TRBJ2-6; the D gene is possibly TRBD2 (5 bases). This CDR3 has 15 amino acids. The germline CDR1 and CDR2 sequences are MNHEY and SVGEGT. Trimming removed 6 bases at V and 1 base at J, with 10 bases between. The CDR3 sequence is CASRGGRSGANVLTF. The CDR3 nucleotides are TGTGCCAGCAGAGGAGGCAGATCTGGGGCCAACGTCCTGACTTTC.